There are a few counts of the clone carrying this T cell receptor beta chain. What it recognizes is unknown. The source of the sample is a study of identical twins. MiXCR, run by TCRdb on the 5' RACE reads, gives a single entry per CDR3 protein. The sample comprises roughly 350,000 distinct CDR3 sequences, approximately 9.1% of which are singletons, and about 8.1% rests with the top ten. The V gene's germline CDR1 is KGHDR and CDR2 SFDVKD. J was trimmed by 7 bases and V by 3 bases; bases with no gene match: 4. CDR3 length: 13 amino acids. Findings and limits, study-wide: Cord blood beta clonotypes that were abundant carried fewer insertions, and memory repertoires showed no such trend.

The receptor comes from a woman aged 45-65 years in good health. The J gene is TRBJ1-2, the V gene TRBV24-1; 7 nucleotides line up with TRBD1. The sequencing sample was made of naive T cells sorted from blood. The CDR3 region has the DNA TGTGCCACCAGTGATCCTAACAGGGGTGGCTACACCTTC. This codes for CATSDPNRGGYTF.